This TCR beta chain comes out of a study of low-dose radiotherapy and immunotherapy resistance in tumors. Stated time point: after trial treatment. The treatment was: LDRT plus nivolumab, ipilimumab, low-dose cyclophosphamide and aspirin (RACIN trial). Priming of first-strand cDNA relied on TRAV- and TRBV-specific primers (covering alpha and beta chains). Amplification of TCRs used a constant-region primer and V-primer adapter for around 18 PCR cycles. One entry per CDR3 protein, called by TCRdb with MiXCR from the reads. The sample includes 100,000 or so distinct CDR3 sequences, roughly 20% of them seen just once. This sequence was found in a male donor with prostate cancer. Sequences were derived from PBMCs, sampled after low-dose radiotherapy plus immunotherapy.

The CDR3 DNA reads TGCGCCAGCAGGAGACAGGGGGACCCCTACGAGCAGTACTTC. This translates into CASRRQGDPYEQYF. The V call is TRBV10-1, the J call TRBJ2-5; 9 bases are shared with TRBD1. TRBJ2-7 matches the DNA end more closely, so the J call is doubtful. Germline V gene lookup returns CDR1 WNHNN and CDR2 SYGVQD (reference sequence). The CDR3 is made up of 14 amino acids.